The present TCR beta chain was sequenced within a study of radiotherapy plus CTLA-4 blockade in lung cancer. Repertoires were generated with immunoSEQ multiplex PCR, while TCRdb's copy carries only in-frame clones and drops some. The sample lists fewer than 85,000 clones; around 87% were seen once. Those with chemo-refractory metastatic non-small-cell lung cancer were treated with focal radiation combined with CTLA-4 blockade using ipilimumab. As regards this clone: Its antigen is not known.

The length of the CDR3 is 18 residues. The germline V and J ends were trimmed by 2 bases and 3 bases, with 23 bases remaining between them. In germline, CDR1 is MNHNS, CDR2 SASEGT. Overall study findings and caveats: Reports identified early blood T cell clone dynamics, with interferon-beta, as the best response predictor.

V is TRBV6-1 and J is TRBJ2-7; D perhaps matches TRBD1 (6 bases). The source was peripheral blood, collected from a patient treated with radiotherapy plus ipilimumab. This TCR derives from a human donor with non-small cell lung cancer who had stable disease on radiotherapy plus ipilimumab. The CDR3 DNA reads TGTGCCAGCAGTGAACGGCCACAGGGCGGAACCCAAAACTACGAGCAGTACTTC. This translates into CASSERPQGGTQNYEQYF.